This paragraph reports one T cell receptor beta chain. The sample is drawn from a study of blood T cell repertoires in COVID-19. Each participant's cohort was designated according to participant-reported clinical history. Method: immunoSEQ multiplex PCR; TCRdb's copy keeps in-frame clones and lacks some. Among about 280,000 clones listed, roughly 90% were seen once. The ends lost 1 base at V and 7 bases at J; junction bases unmatched: 6. The CDR3 is 16 residues long. The V gene's germline CDR1 is SGHVS and CDR2 FNYEAQ. The sample consisted of PBMCs or T cells enriched from blood (not recorded which). This TCR derives from a woman aged 25-40 years who had recovered from COVID-19. The V call is TRBV7-6, the J call TRBJ2-1; 11 bases map to TRBD2. In nucleotides, the CDR3 is TGTGCCAGCAGCTTAGGGGTAGCGGGAGGGCCTAATGAGCAGTTCTTC. It encodes CASSLGVAGGPNEQFF.